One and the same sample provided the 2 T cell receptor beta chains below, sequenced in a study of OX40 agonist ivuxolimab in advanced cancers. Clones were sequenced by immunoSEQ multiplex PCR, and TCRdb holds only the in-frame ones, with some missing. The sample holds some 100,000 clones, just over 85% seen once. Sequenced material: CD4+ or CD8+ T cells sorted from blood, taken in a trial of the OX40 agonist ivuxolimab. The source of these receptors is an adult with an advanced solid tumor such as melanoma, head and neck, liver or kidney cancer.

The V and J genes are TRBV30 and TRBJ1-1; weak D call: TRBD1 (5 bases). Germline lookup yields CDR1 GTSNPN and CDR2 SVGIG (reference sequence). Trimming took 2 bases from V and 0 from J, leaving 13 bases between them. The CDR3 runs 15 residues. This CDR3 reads CAWSSWEGLNTEAFF. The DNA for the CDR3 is TGTGCCTGGAGTTCATGGGAGGGGCTGAACACTGAAGCTTTCTTT.

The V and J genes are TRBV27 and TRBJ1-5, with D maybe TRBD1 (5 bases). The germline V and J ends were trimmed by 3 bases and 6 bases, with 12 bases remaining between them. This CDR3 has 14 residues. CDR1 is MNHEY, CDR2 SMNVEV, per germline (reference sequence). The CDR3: CASSFNRDGQPQHF. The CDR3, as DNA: TGTGCCAGCAGTTTTAATAGGGACGGTCAGCCCCAGCATTTT.